Here is one T cell receptor beta chain with its context. Its antigen is still unknown. Base-call qualities are not available, and no considerably larger clone is one nucleotide away. The data are from a study of blood T cell repertoires in COVID-19 (dated by TCRdb to between 2020 and 2021). The study in broad terms: Samples covering the acute and convalescent phases of COVID-19 were provided by collaborators in the United States, Italy and Spain. Nearly every sample came with metadata listing a de-identified subject ID, COVID-19 status, age in years and sex. Subjects who had been exposed to COVID-19, were actively infected with it, or had recovered from it provided the deeply sampled blood TCRbeta repertoires that made up the dataset. The repertoires were made available in a free public database intended to serve as a resource for research on the immune response to SARS-CoV-2. Where available, HLA class I and class II types were taken from metadata supplied by the sample provider and were not determined by assay-based typing. The prospective study material was composed of cDNA or gDNA derived from T cells, B-cell-depleted T cells, or PBMCs. The samples were drawn from two sources: the first 160 participants of the ongoing ImmuneRACE study, and 950 to 1,500 subjects contributed by 6 global collaborators. What the research found in general, with its limitations: The amount of clinical and demographic metadata varied by source and participant and was provided uncurated.

TCRbeta CDR3 regions were amplified from genomic DNA by means of the immunoSEQ Assay, a bias-controlled multiplex PCR. For the original study's pipeline: The number of nucleated cells in each sample was estimated by amplification of reference gene primers within the assay. To quantify the absolute abundance of each unique TCRbeta CDR3 rearrangement, sequence reads were collapsed and filtered. For each sample, productive Simpson clonality was calculated as the square root of Simpson's diversity index across productive rearrangements. Imported from immuneACCESS, the table was reduced by TCRdb to in-frame sequences with V and J called. These copies leave out some clones; in studies compared against another copy, an unresolved V gene accounts for under half, and the cause of the remainder is not known. V and J calls and clone size are those listed in that table; D and trimming were worked out from the DNA. This sample has fewer than 400,000 clones in its table, and approximately 92% of those were observed once. The ten largest clones represent around 18% of the sample.

For CDR1 and CDR2, the germline V gene (reference sequence) lists MNHEY and SMNVEV. For this chain, trimming is 3 bases at the V end and 4 bases at the J end, and the number of junction bases without a gene match is 5. The CDR3, from cysteine to phenylalanine, totals 14 residues. CDR3 DNA only is kept here, 42 bases in frame from base 1. In the prospective study, participants were about 18 to 95 years old, resided in about two dozen geographic areas of the United States, and were enrolled through a virtual design. In the prospective study, cohorts were assigned on the basis of participant-reported clinical history obtained from a screening survey and a study questionnaire. Recovered participants in ImmuneRACE Cohort 3 were defined by two consecutive negative NP/OP PCR tests, clearance by a healthcare professional, or resolution of symptoms. Each participant in the prospective study had whole blood, serum and a nasopharyngeal or oropharyngeal swab collected by mobile phlebotomists. Prospective study participants could optionally give additional blood draws and questionnaires over an approximately two-month period. Before DNA extraction, blood samples from the prospective study were shipped at room temperature or frozen.

Recombination connected TRBV27 to TRBJ1-2, and TRBD1 matches 7 of the central bases. Source material: PBMCs or T cells enriched from blood (not recorded which). This TCR was recovered from a woman in her 30s who had recovered from COVID-19. The DNA sequence is TGTGCCAGCAGTTTGACTACAGGGGTCTATGGCTACACCTTC. It specifies CASSLTTGVYGYTF.